One TCR beta chain is described in this entry. What it recognizes is unknown. The data derive from a study of post-analysis software for immune sequencing data. Study information: In terms of disease course, relapsing-remitting, secondary progressive and progressive-relapsing multiple sclerosis were included.

Study-wide results and limits: When compared against controls, multiple sclerosis patients showed significantly lower normalized Chao1 diversity. TRBV5-6, TRBV5-1 and TRBV20-1 belonged to a set of a handful of TRBV segments that were more frequent in patients than controls.

The TCR beta cDNA libraries contained unique molecular identifiers. TCRdb redid the calling of the PCR reads with MiXCR, one entry per CDR3 protein. The repertoire consists of 170,000 or so distinct CDR3 sequences, with over 25% occurring once and the leading ten covering over 1.2%. CDR3 length: 17 amino acids. Per the germline V gene, CDR1 is LGHDT and CDR2 is YNNKEL (reference sequence). Trimming took 4 bases from V and 11 from J, leaving 29 bases between them. Sequenced input: blood. This chain connects TRBV3-1 to TRBJ1-1; perhaps TRBD1 as D (5 bases). The receptor's source is a girl aged 10-17 years with multiple sclerosis. DNA of the CDR3: TGTGCCAGCAGCCCTACGGGCACTACAGGAGAATCTATTCGGGCTTTCTTT. It specifies CASSPTGTTGESIRAFF.